Presented here are 9 T cell receptor beta chains from one specimen sequenced in a study of T-cell reconstitution after alpha-beta-depleted transplantation in children (TCRdb year 2016). Libraries were made using PCR. These reads were obtained on an Illumina HiSeq 2500. Molecular barcoding was employed in the preparation of TCR libraries, with unique molecular identifiers being used to normalize TCRbeta repertoire quantification. TCRdb redid the processing of the public reads, applying fastp at Q25 and MiXCR, and retained in-frame beta chains. Records with the same CDR3 protein are collapsed into one entry carrying the most frequent genes and DNA. This sample holds about 400,000 distinct CDR3 sequences; roughly 20% were observed only once. Clones ranked in the top ten supply 3.8% of the sample. Sequencing used PBMCs from the stem cell graft donor, obtained from the stem cell graft. These receptors were obtained from a human donor who donated a stem cell graft to a child with acute myeloid leukemia.

This clonotype was seen a handful of times. The chain links TRBV14 to TRBJ2-5, with 10 bases aligning to TRBD2. CDR3 size: 16 residues. V dropped 2 bases and J dropped 5; count of bases not matched to a gene: 8. Germline assignment: CDR1 SGHDN and CDR2 FVKESK. This CDR3 reads CASSQHPGLAWETQYF. DNA of the CDR3: TGTGCCAGCAGCCAACACCCGGGACTAGCGTGGGAGACCCAGTACTTC.

This clonotype has only a few counts. The rearrangement links TRBV12-3 or TRBV12-4 to TRBJ1-1; D not certain. The V gene lost 5 bases and the J gene lost 0 bases, with 13 bases spanning the gap. CDR3 length: 15 residues. CDR3 nucleotides: TGTGCCAGCAGTGTATCGGGATTAGTGAACACTGAAGCTTTCTTT. This sequence encodes CASSVSGLVNTEAFF.

This sequence joins TRBV24-1 and TRBJ1-1; D is undetermined. V shed 1 base and J shed 10 bases, with 12 bases lying between them. CDR3 length: 13 amino acids. Germline-derived CDR1 and CDR2 are KGHDR and SFDVKD. In DNA, the CDR3 is TGTGCCACCAGTGATTTTGGCCGGCATGGAGCTTTCTTT. Translation gives CATSDFGRHGAFF.

The chain is built from TRBV12-3 or TRBV12-4 and TRBJ2-3; 10 nucleotides align to TRBD2. J lost 4 bases, V lost 5 bases, and 9 bases had no gene match. CDR3 size: 16 residues. The CDR3 DNA reads TGTGCCAGCAGTCCATCACTAGCGGGAAGGGCAGATACGCAGTATTTT. It yields the protein CASSPSLAGRADTQYF.

This clonotype was seen more than once but under ten times. The rearrangement links TRBV20-1 to TRBJ2-5, with TRBD2 as a possible D gene (6 bases). V was pared by 0 bases and J by 2 bases, with 16 bases between. This CDR3 has 16 residues. From germline, CDR1 is DFQATT and CDR2 SNEGSKA (reference sequence). CDR3 sequence (DNA): TGCAGTGCTAGAGATCTGCGCGGGACCGATCAAGAGACCCAGTACTTC. Its protein is CSARDLRGTDQETQYF.

J is TRBJ2-5 and V is TRBV7-2, with 10 nucleotides matching TRBD1. The V gene's germline CDR1 is SGHTA and CDR2 FQGNSA. V was pared by 3 bases and J by 5 bases, with 6 bases of the junction left unmatched. The CDR3 is 15 amino acids. CDR3 nucleotides: TGTGCCAGCAGCTTCGACAGGGGGCGCAGTGAGACCCAGTACTTC. It codes for CASSFDRGRSETQYF.

This clonotype came up many times. The chain combines TRBV5-1 with TRBJ2-6; D gene unclear. V was shortened by 0 bases and J by 4 bases, with 8 bases between the two germline ends. The CDR3 spans 15 residues. Looked up from germline, CDR1 is SGHRS and CDR2 is YFSETQ. Here the CDR3 DNA reads TGCGCCAGCAGCTTGGATATGACCGGGGCCAACGTCCTGACTTTC. Amino acids: CASSLDMTGANVLTF.

This clonotype was counted a few times. The V call is TRBV20-1, the J call TRBJ2-1; 11 nucleotides agree with TRBD2. CDR1 and CDR2 (germline): DFQATT, SNEGSKA (reference sequence). CDR3 length equals 18 residues. V was pared by 1 base and J by 3 bases, with 11 bases of the junction left unmatched. CDR3 coding DNA: TGCAGTGCTAGAGCCAAATTACTAGCGGGAGCGGTCTACAATGAGCAGTTCTTC. It encodes CSARAKLLAGAVYNEQFF.

This clonotype was seen only a few times. The genes are TRBV10-3 and TRBJ1-5; no firm D call. The germline V and J ends were trimmed by 0 bases and 4 bases, with 7 bases remaining between them. The CDR3 sequence is 14 residues long. CDR1 is ENHRY and CDR2 is SYGVKD in the germline V gene. Here the CDR3 reads CAISESTGNQPQHF. CDR3 nucleotide sequence: TGTGCCATCAGTGAGTCCACTGGGAATCAGCCCCAGCATTTT.